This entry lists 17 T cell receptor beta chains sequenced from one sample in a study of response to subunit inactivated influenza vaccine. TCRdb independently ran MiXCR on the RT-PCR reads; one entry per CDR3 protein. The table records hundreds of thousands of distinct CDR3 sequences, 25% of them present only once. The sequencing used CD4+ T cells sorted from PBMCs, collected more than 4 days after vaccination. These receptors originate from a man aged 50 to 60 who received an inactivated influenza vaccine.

This CDR3 reads CASSVSRMGYTF. The CDR3 nucleotides are TGTGCCAGCAGTGTTTCCAGAATGGGCTACACCTTC. The chain links TRBV28 to TRBJ1-2; D gene ambiguous. CDR3 length equals 12 residues. Germline V gene sequence: CDR1 MDHEN, CDR2 SYDVKM. Deletions cut 5 bases from V and 8 bases from J, with 12 bases between.

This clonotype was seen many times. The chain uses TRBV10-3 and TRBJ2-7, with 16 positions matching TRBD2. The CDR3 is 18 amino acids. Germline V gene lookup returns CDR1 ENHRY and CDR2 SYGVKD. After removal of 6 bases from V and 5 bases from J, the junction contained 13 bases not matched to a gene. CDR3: CAIRRGLAGGIFADEQYF. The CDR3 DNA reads TGTGCCATCAGGCGGGGACTAGCGGGAGGGATTTTTGCGGACGAGCAGTACTTC.

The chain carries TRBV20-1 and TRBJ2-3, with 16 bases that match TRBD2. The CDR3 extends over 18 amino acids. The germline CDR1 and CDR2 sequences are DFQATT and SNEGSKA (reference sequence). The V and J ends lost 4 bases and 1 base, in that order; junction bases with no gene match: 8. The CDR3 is CSAMGTSGGVLGTDTQYF. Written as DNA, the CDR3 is TGCAGTGCTATGGGGACTAGCGGGGGGGTCTTGGGCACAGATACGCAGTATTTT.

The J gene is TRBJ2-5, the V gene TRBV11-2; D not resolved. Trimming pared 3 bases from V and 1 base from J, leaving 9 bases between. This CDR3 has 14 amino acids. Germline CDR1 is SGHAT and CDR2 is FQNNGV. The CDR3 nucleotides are TGTGCCAGCAGCTTGGGTCGGGTCCAAGAGACCCAGTACTTC. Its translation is CASSLGRVQETQYF.

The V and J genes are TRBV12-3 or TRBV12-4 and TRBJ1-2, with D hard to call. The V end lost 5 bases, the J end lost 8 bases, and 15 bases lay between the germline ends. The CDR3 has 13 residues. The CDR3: CASSAKGFLGYTF. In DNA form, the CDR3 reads TGTGCCAGCAGTGCCAAAGGGTTTCTGGGCTACACCTTC.

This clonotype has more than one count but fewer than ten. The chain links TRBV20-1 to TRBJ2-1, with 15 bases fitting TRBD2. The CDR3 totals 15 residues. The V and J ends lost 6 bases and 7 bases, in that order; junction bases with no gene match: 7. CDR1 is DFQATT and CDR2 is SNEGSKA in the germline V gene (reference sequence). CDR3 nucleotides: TGCAGTGCCCCAGGACTAGCGGGAGGGCTAAATGAGCAGTTCTTC. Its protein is CSAPGLAGGLNEQFF.

The CDR3 DNA sequence: TGTGCCAGCAGTTTTAGTGATAATGGGCCCGGGGAGCTGTTTTTT. It is translated as CASSFSDNGPGELFF. This chain connects TRBV12-3 or TRBV12-4 to TRBJ2-2; D is ambiguous. V was cut by 3 bases and J by 6 bases, with 14 bases left in between. The CDR3 has 15 residues.

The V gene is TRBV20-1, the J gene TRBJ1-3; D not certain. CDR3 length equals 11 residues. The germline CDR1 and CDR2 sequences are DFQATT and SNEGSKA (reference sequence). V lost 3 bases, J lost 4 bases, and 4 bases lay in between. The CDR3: CSASAGNTIYF. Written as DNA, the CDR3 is TGCAGTGCTAGTGCAGGAAACACCATATATTTT.

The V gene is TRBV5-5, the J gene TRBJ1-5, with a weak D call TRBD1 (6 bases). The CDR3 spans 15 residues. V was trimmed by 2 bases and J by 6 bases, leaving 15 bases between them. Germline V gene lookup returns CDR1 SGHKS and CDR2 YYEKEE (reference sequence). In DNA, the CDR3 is TGTGCCAGCAGCTTCACGTATCAGGGGAGTCAGCCCCAGCATTTT. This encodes CASSFTYQGSQPQHF.

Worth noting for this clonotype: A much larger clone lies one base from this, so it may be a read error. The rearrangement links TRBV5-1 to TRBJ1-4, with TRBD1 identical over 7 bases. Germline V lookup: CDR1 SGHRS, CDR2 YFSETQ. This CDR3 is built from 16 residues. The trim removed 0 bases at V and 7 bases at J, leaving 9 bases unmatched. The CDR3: CASSLVQGMRGEKLFF. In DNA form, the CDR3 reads TGCGCCAGCAGCTTGGTACAGGGGATGCGTGGTGAAAAACTGTTTTTT.

The CDR3 DNA follows: TGTGCCAGCAGCCGACAGGGTAGGTCCTACAATGAGCAGTTCTTC. Residues: CASSRQGRSYNEQFF. This rearrangement joins TRBV6-1 to TRBJ2-1, with 7 bases matching TRBD1. With V trimmed by 6 bases and J by 1 base, 6 bases remained unmatched. Germline V gene sequence: CDR1 MNHNS, CDR2 SASEGT. This CDR3 has 15 amino acids.

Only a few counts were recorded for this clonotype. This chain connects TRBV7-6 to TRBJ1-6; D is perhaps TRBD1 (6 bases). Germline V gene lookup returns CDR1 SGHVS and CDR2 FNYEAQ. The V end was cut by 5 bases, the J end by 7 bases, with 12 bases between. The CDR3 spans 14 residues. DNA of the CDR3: TGTGCCAGCAGCCTAGACAGGATGAATTCACCCCTCCACTTT. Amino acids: CASSLDRMNSPLHF.

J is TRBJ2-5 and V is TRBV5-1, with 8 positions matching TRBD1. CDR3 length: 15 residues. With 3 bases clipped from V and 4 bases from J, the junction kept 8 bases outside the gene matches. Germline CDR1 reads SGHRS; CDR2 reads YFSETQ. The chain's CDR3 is CASSSGQGLGETQYF. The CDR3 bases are TGCGCCAGCAGCTCTGGACAGGGATTGGGAGAGACCCAGTACTTC.

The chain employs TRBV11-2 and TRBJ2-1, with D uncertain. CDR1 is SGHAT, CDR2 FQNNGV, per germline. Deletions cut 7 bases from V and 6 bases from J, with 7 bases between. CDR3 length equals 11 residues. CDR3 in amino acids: CASKTLNEQFF. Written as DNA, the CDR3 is TGTGCCAGCAAAACCCTCAATGAGCAGTTCTTC.

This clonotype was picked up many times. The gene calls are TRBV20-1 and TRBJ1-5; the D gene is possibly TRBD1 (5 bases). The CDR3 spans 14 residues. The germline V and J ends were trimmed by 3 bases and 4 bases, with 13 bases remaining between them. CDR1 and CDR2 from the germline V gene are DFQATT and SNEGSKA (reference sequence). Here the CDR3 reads CSASRGNRNQPQHF. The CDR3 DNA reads TGCAGTGCTAGTAGGGGAAATCGGAATCAGCCCCAGCATTTT.

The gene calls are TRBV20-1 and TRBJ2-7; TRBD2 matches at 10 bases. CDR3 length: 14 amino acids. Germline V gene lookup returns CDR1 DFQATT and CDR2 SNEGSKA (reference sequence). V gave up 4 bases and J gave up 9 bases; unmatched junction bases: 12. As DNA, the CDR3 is TGCAGTGCTACTCTCACTAGCGGGGTGCGACGGCAGTACTTC. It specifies CSATLTSGVRRQYF.

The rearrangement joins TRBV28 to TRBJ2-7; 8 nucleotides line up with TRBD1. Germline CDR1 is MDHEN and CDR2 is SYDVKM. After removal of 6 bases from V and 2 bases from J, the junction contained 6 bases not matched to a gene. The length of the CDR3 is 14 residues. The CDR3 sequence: CASRAGGGAYEQYF. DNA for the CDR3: TGTGCCAGCAGGGCAGGGGGCGGCGCCTACGAGCAGTACTTC.